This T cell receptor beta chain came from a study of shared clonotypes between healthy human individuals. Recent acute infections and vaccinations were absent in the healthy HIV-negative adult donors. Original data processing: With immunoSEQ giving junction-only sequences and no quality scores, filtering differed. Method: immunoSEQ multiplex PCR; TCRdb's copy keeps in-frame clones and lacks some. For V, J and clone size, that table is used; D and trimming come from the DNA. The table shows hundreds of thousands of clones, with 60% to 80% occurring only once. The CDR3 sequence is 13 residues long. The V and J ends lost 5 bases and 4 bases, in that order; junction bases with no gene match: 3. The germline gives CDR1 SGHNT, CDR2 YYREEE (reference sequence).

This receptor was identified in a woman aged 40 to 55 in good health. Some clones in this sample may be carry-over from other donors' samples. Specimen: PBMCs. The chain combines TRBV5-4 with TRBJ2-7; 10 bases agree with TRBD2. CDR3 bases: TGTGCCAGCAGGGCTAGCGGGAGTTACGAGCAGTACTTC. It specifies CASRASGSYEQYF.